This entry lists 26 T cell receptor beta chains sequenced from one sample in a study of siplizumab effects on memory and regulatory T cells. Method: immunoSEQ multiplex PCR; TCRdb's copy keeps in-frame clones and lacks some. The sample holds 100,000 to 110,000 clones; approximately 94% are singletons and the top ten take 1% to 1.5%. Sequencing was performed on non-Treg CD4+ T cells sorted from blood. These receptors were taken from a human donor in good health.

Only one count was recorded for this clone. The CDR3 coding sequence is TGTGCCAGCAGCCCACGGCTTGTGGGTGGGGGGGACAAAGAGACCCAGTACTTC. Its translation is CASSPRLVGGGDKETQYF. The chain has TRBV7-8 and TRBJ2-5; tentatively, D is TRBD2 (7 bases). V was clipped by 5 bases and J by 3 bases, with 25 bases between them. This CDR3 region has 18 residues. Germline CDR1 and CDR2: SGHVS and FQNEAQ.

The chain combines TRBV2 with TRBJ2-1; the D gene is possibly TRBD1 (5 bases). This CDR3 comprises 14 residues. The ends were cut back, 10 bases at V and 2 bases at J, with 15 bases in the middle. In germline, CDR1 is SNHLY, CDR2 FYNNEI. Here the CDR3 reads CATNLGAPYNEQFF. The DNA for the CDR3 is TGTGCCACCAACCTAGGGGCACCCTACAATGAGCAGTTCTTC.

V gene TRBV2 combines with J gene TRBJ2-1; TRBD2 matches 12 bases. V dropped 6 bases and J dropped 6; count of bases not matched to a gene: 6. The CDR3 runs to 15 residues. Germline assignment: CDR1 SNHLY and CDR2 FYNNEI. The DNA for the CDR3 is TGTGCCAGCAGAGCCGGACTAGCGGGGACCAATGAGCAGTTCTTC. It is translated as CASRAGLAGTNEQFF.

The chain combines TRBV7-8 with TRBJ2-2; TRBD2 matches at 12 bases. Germline V gene lookup returns CDR1 SGHVS and CDR2 FQNEAQ. The CDR3 runs to 16 residues. V was pared by 5 bases and J by 6 bases, with 7 bases of the junction left unmatched. CDR3 nucleotides: TGTGCCAGCAGCCTGATACGACTAGCGGGAGCCGGGGAGCTGTTTTTT. It yields the protein CASSLIRLAGAGELFF. The whole variable domain, remainder taken from reference TRBV7-8 and TRBJ2-2, is GAGVSQSPRYKVAKRGQDVALRCDPISGHVSLFWYQQALGQGPEFLTYFQNEAQLDKSGLPSDRFFAERPEGSVSTLKIQRTQQEDSAVYLCASSLIRLAGAGELFFGEGSRLTVL.

V usage is TRBV2 and J usage is TRBJ1-2; D gene ambiguous. Trimming removed 5 bases at V and 5 bases at J, with 12 bases between. The germline CDR1 and CDR2 sequences are SNHLY and FYNNEI. CDR3 length: 13 amino acids. CDR3 coding DNA: TGTGCCAGCAGTTCTACTAGGTCTTATGGCTACACCTTC. Protein sequence: CASSSTRSYGYTF.

The chain joins TRBV7-3 to TRBJ2-1, with D perhaps TRBD2 (5 bases). The CDR3 contains 12 residues. Germline values: CDR1 SGHTA, CDR2 FQGTGA. Between the trimmed V and J ends, which lost 4 bases and 8 bases, there was a span of 9 bases. As DNA, the CDR3 is TGTGCCAGCAGCTACGCGGGCGATGAGCAGTTCTTC. It codes for CASSYAGDEQFF. Full variable domain (remainder filled in from reference TRBV7-3 and TRBJ2-1): GAGVSQTPSNKVTEKGKYVELRCDPISGHTALYWYRQSLGQGPEFLIYFQGTGAADDSGLPNDRFFAVRPEGSVSTLKIQRTERGDSAVYLCASSYAGDEQFFGPGTRLTVL.

The V gene is TRBV9, the J gene TRBJ2-3, with 8 bases aligning to TRBD2. CDR3 size: 16 residues. The germline V gene encodes CDR1 SGDLS and CDR2 YYNGEE. Trimming removed 0 bases from V and 4 bases from J; junction bases left unmatched: 7. CDR3 nucleotides: TGTGCCAGCAGCGTAGAACAGGGACTAGGATCAGATACGCAGTATTTT. It codes for CASSVEQGLGSDTQYF. The full variable domain, with the rest looked up from reference TRBV9 and TRBJ2-3, is DSGVTQTPKHLITATGQRVTLRCSPRSGDLSVYWYQQSLDQGLQFLIQYYNGEERAKGNILERFSAQQFPDLHSELNLSSLELGDSALYFCASSVEQGLGSDTQYFGPGTRLTVL.

The V call is TRBV5-6, the J call TRBJ2-3; 7 nucleotides align to TRBD1. This CDR3 spans 14 amino acids. Unmatched junction bases numbered 6, after V lost 4 bases and J lost 4 bases. Germline CDR1 reads SGHDT; CDR2 reads YYEEEE. This CDR3 is CASSQDRVADTQYF. CDR3 nucleotides: TGTGCCAGCAGCCAAGACAGGGTTGCAGATACGCAGTATTTT.

The chain uses TRBV25-1 and TRBJ2-5; D may be TRBD2 (5 bases). V was clipped by 3 bases and J by 3 bases, with 14 bases between them. CDR3 length: 15 residues. Germline CDR1 and CDR2: MGHDK and SYGVNS. This CDR3 reads CASSDSGMGEETQYF. The CDR3 coding sequence is TGTGCCAGCAGTGATTCCGGGATGGGTGAAGAGACCCAGTACTTC.

This rearrangement joins TRBV5-1 to TRBJ1-3, with TRBD1 matching 7 bases. Unmatched junction bases numbered 8, after V lost 3 bases and J lost 2 bases. The germline CDR1 and CDR2 sequences are SGHRS and YFSETQ. This CDR3 region has 16 residues. The CDR3: CASSSVPTGAGNTIYF. CDR3 nucleotides: TGCGCCAGCAGCTCCGTTCCTACAGGGGCTGGAAACACCATATATTTT.

The chain recombines TRBV10-3 with TRBJ2-3; D unclear. The CDR3 totals 15 residues. CDR1 ENHRY and CDR2 SYGVKD come from the germline V gene. Trimming removed 2 bases from V and 1 base from J, with 10 bases in between. Here the CDR3 reads CAISELGERTDTQYF. The CDR3 DNA reads as TGTGCCATCAGTGAGCTGGGCGAGCGCACAGATACGCAGTATTTT.

As for this clone: The junction and the germline gene differ at one end; a read error may be behind it. The genes are TRBV6-1 and TRBJ2-1, with 9 bases matching TRBD2. The CDR3 totals 15 residues. Germline-derived CDR1 and CDR2 are MNHNS and SASEGT. Written as DNA, the CDR3 is TGTGCCAGCAGTCAAGCGGGAGGTTCCTACAATGAGCAGTTCTTC. Translation gives CASSQAGGSYNEQFF.

The rearrangement links TRBV9 to TRBJ2-7, with D perhaps being TRBD1 or TRBD2 (5 bases each). The CDR3 runs to 14 residues. V was trimmed by 3 bases and J by 5 bases, leaving 15 bases between them. CDR1 is SGDLS, CDR2 YYNGEE, per germline. CDR3 region: CASSGDPYGDEQYF. CDR3 coding DNA: TGTGCCAGCAGCGGGGACCCCTATGGTGACGAGCAGTACTTC.

This chain joins TRBV5-1 and TRBJ1-4, with 8 bases fitting TRBD1. Germline-derived CDR1 and CDR2 are SGHRS and YFSETQ. V gave up 1 base and J gave up 5 bases; unmatched junction bases: 13. The CDR3 is made up of 18 amino acids. CDR3 loop: CASSLLKGSGQVNEKLFF. CDR3 bases: TGCGCCAGCAGCTTGTTAAAAGGGTCGGGACAGGTGAATGAAAAACTGTTTTTT.

The rearrangement joins TRBV19 to TRBJ2-6, with 7 nucleotides matching TRBD2. This CDR3 is built from 16 residues. Germline CDR1 reads LNHDA; CDR2 reads SQIVND (reference sequence). Trimming removed 3 bases from V and 2 bases from J; junction bases left unmatched: 4. For the CDR3, the DNA is TGTGCCAGTAGTATGGCCCGGGAGGCTGGGGCCAACGTCCTGACTTTC. Its protein is CASSMAREAGANVLTF.

V gene TRBV9 combines with J gene TRBJ2-7; 11 bases agree with TRBD2. Germline V CDR1 and CDR2: SGDLS, YYNGEE. This CDR3 comprises 16 residues. V lost 3 bases and J lost 4; bases outside the gene matches: 9. In DNA, the CDR3 is TGTGCCAGCAGCGCACAACCCGGGACTAGCGGTTACGAGCAGTACTTC. Amino acids: CASSAQPGTSGYEQYF.

This chain uses TRBV10-2 with TRBJ1-1; the D gene is possibly TRBD1 (6 bases). The CDR3 covers 14 residues. Germline V gene lookup returns CDR1 WSHSY and CDR2 SAAADI. V was clipped by 6 bases and J by 1 base, with 12 bases between them. As DNA, the CDR3 is TGCGCCAGCAGACACGTGGGACAGAACACTGAAGCTTTCTTT. Protein sequence: CASRHVGQNTEAFF.

The gene calls are TRBV19 and TRBJ1-3; D is unresolved. This CDR3 region has 15 residues. Germline V gene sequence: CDR1 LNHDA, CDR2 SQIVND (reference sequence). Trimming took 5 bases from V and 1 from J, leaving 12 bases between them. CDR3 sequence reads: CASSDGAGSGNTIYF. The CDR3 nucleotides read TGTGCCAGTAGTGACGGAGCGGGATCTGGAAACACCATATATTTT.

This chain uses TRBV6-4 with TRBJ2-3, with a tentative D call TRBD1 (6 bases). This CDR3 spans 15 amino acids. Germline-derived CDR1 and CDR2 are MRHNA and SNTAGT. The V gene lost 0 bases and the J gene lost 4 bases, with 11 bases spanning the gap. The CDR3 is CASSDSGRGPDTQYF. CDR3 sequence (DNA): TGTGCCAGCAGTGACTCCGGCAGGGGCCCAGATACGCAGTATTTT.

The chain employs TRBV29-1 and TRBJ1-3; a possible D gene is TRBD1 (6 bases). With 1 base removed from V and 4 bases from J, the gap between germline ends came to 14 bases. Germline assignment: CDR1 SQVTM and CDR2 ANQGSEA. CDR3 length equals 15 residues. In nucleotides, the CDR3 is TGCAGCGTTGAAGTTGTACAGGGTATCGGAAACACCATATATTTT. This gives the protein CSVEVVQGIGNTIYF.

The chain recombines TRBV7-9 with TRBJ2-5, with D possibly matching TRBD2 (5 bases). This CDR3 spans 17 amino acids. V was pared by 5 bases and J by 0 bases, with 19 bases between. Germline CDR1 reads SEHNR; CDR2 reads FQNEAQ (reference sequence). The CDR3 loop reads CASSQRPGRTYQETQYF. The CDR3, as DNA: TGTGCCAGCAGCCAGCGCCCCGGACGGACTTACCAAGAGACCCAGTACTTC.

V usage is TRBV11-2 and J usage is TRBJ1-2; tentative D call: TRBD1 (5 bases). Between the trimmed V and J ends, which lost 3 bases and 0 bases, there was a span of 8 bases. From germline, CDR1 is SGHAT and CDR2 FQNNGV. The CDR3 runs 14 residues. As DNA, the CDR3 is TGTGCCAGCAGCTTGGGGACCGCTAACTATGGCTACACCTTC. This gives the protein CASSLGTANYGYTF.

This chain joins TRBV18 and TRBJ2-1; D not resolved. The CDR3 length is 13 residues. V was cut by 0 bases and J by 10 bases, with 10 bases left in between. Germline CDR1 and CDR2: KGHSH and LQKENI. CDR3 sequence (DNA): TGTGCCAGCTCACCACCCACAAGGTCCGAGCAGTTCTTC. This sequence encodes CASSPPTRSEQFF.

The V call is TRBV9, the J call TRBJ2-7; maybe TRBD1 (7 bases). V was trimmed by 7 bases and J by 0 bases, leaving 11 bases between them. The CDR3 is 13 residues long. Germline V CDR1 and CDR2: SGDLS, YYNGEE. The DNA of the CDR3 is TGTGCCAGCGGAGGGGGCAGCTCCTACGAGCAGTACTTC. It translates to CASGGGSSYEQYF.

This chain joins TRBV29-1 and TRBJ1-4; D perhaps matches TRBD1 (6 bases). V lost 3 bases and J lost 8, with 19 bases in between. The CDR3 contains 15 residues. Germline loops: CDR1 SQVTM, CDR2 ANQGSEA. Written as DNA, the CDR3 is TGCAGCGTTGATGGTAGCAGGGGCAAGGAAGAAAAACTGTTTTTT. Amino acids: CSVDGSRGKEEKLFF.

The chain is built from TRBV10-2 and TRBJ2-1; D unclear. CDR1 and CDR2 (germline): WSHSY, SAAADI. The length of the CDR3 is 14 residues. Trimming pared 7 bases from V and 7 bases from J, leaving 17 bases between. The CDR3 is CASTIRDKRNEQFF. CDR3 bases: TGCGCCAGCACCATCCGAGACAAGAGAAATGAGCAGTTCTTC.